A selection of T cell receptor beta chains follows, all from one sample in a study of T cells in Graves' hyperthyroidism and ophthalmopathy. One entry per CDR3 protein, called by TCRdb with MiXCR from the multiplex PCR reads. The repertoire consists of roughly 240,000 distinct CDR3 sequences, with approximately 25% occurring once and the leading ten covering under 40%. Sequenced sample: blood. Source of these receptors: a woman aged 35 to 49 with Graves' ophthalmopathy. Both conserved end residues are part of each CDR3. D genes are given only for firm matches. Clone size appears in some rows only: once, few, many, or a class for an expanded clone.

d_gene,j_gene,abundance,v_gene,CDR3nt,CDR3aa
-,TRBJ2-6,many,TRBV7-8,TGTGCCAGCAGCTTAGGGGGTCCAAGCTCTGGGGCCAACGTCCTGACTTTC,CASSLGGPSSGANVLTF
-,TRBJ1-1,many,TRBV12-3/TRBV12-4,TGTGCCAGCAGCAATACACCGAACACTGAAGCTTTCTTT,CASSNTPNTEAFF
TRBD1,TRBJ2-7,-,TRBV20-1,TGCAGTGCTAGAGATGAGGGGGCGCGCTACGAGCAGTACTTC,CSARDEGARYEQYF
-,TRBJ1-5,few,TRBV27,TGTGCCAGCAGTTTATATCCGTATCCCAAACAGCCCCAGCATTTT,CASSLYPYPKQPQHF
TRBD1,TRBJ1-1,-,TRBV6-2/TRBV6-3,TGTGCCAGCCGTGTCCCGGACAGGGTGAACACTGAAGCTTTCTTT,CASRVPDRVNTEAFF
-,TRBJ2-7,many,TRBV12-3/TRBV12-4,TGTGCCAGCAGTTTACTAGCAGGGATGTTGCCTAAACACTACGAGCAGTACTTC,CASSLLAGMLPKHYEQYF
-,TRBJ2-2,many,TRBV9,TGTGCCAGCAGCGTAGCGGGCGATCCCGGGGAGCTGTTTTTT,CASSVAGDPGELFF
TRBD1,TRBJ1-2,many,TRBV6-5,TGTGCCAGCAGTTGGGCAGGGGGAGACTATGGCTACACCTTC,CASSWAGGDYGYTF
-,TRBJ2-7,many,TRBV12-3/TRBV12-4,TGTGCCAGCAGTTTATTGGGGTACGAGCAGTACTTC,CASSLLGYEQYF
-,TRBJ2-7,-,TRBV6-5,TGTGCCAGCAGTTACTCGACAGTTAGCTCCTACGAGCAGTACTTC,CASSYSTVSSYEQYF
TRBD1,TRBJ2-2,many,TRBV12-3/TRBV12-4,TGTGCCAGCAGTCGCGACAGGGTGAACACCGGGGAGCTGTTTTTT,CASSRDRVNTGELFF
TRBD1,TRBJ2-7,many,TRBV4-1,TGCGCCAGCAGTCGGACAGGGAACTCCTACGAGCAGTACTTC,CASSRTGNSYEQYF
-,TRBJ1-1,many,TRBV6-5,TGTGCCAGCAGTTACCTTAGGACGCTGAACACTGAAGCTTTCTTT,CASSYLRTLNTEAFF
-,TRBJ2-2,-,TRBV4-1,TGCGCCAGCAGCCAAGCTGAACAAGGCCCGGGGAACACCGGGGAGCTGTTTTTT,CASSQAEQGPGNTGELFF
-,TRBJ2-3,many,TRBV3-1,TGTGCCAGCAGCCCTGCCGGGCCCTCTACTCGCACAGATACGCAGTATTTT,CASSPAGPSTRTDTQYF
-,TRBJ1-2,many,TRBV5-4,TGTGCCAGCAGCGCCGCTGGAACCTATGGCTACACCTTC,CASSAAGTYGYTF
TRBD2,TRBJ2-5,-,TRBV24-1,TGTGCCACCAGTGGGGCAGCGGGAGGGGGTGAGACCCAGTACTTC,CATSGAAGGGETQYF
-,TRBJ2-6,many,TRBV6-1,TGTGCCAGCAGTGACCTTGGGTCTGGGGCCAACGTCCTGACTTTC,CASSDLGSGANVLTF
-,TRBJ2-7,many,TRBV7-2,TGTGCCAGCAGCTTAAGGACTGTTTACGAGCAGTACTTC,CASSLRTVYEQYF
TRBD2,TRBJ2-5,-,TRBV15,TGTGCCACCAGCATGGGCGGGAGGGCCGGTGAGACCCAGTACTTC,CATSMGGRAGETQYF
TRBD2,TRBJ2-5,-,TRBV4-2,TGTGCCAGCAGCCGACAGCTAGCGGCCCAAGAGACCCAGTACTTC,CASSRQLAAQETQYF
-,TRBJ1-1,many,TRBV20-1,TGCAGTGCTAGAGGTTCGGGGGATCGCACTGAAGCTTTCTTT,CSARGSGDRTEAFF
-,TRBJ1-6,few,TRBV20-1,TGCAGTGCGAGCCAGACAGGAGCCTATAATTCACCCCTCCACTTT,CSASQTGAYNSPLHF
TRBD2,TRBJ2-1,many,TRBV20-1,TGCAGTGCGCAACCTAGCGGGGGCCACAATGAGCAGTTCTTC,CSAQPSGGHNEQFF
TRBD2,TRBJ2-2,many,TRBV29-1,TGCAGCGCCTCCAGACCAGCGGGACACACCGGGGAGCTGTTTTTT,CSASRPAGHTGELFF
-,TRBJ2-7,many,TRBV2,TGTGCCAGCAGTGAATTGGGGGACTACGAGCAGTACTTC,CASSELGDYEQYF
-,TRBJ1-1,many,TRBV6-5,TGTGCCAGCAGGAGGAAGCCCATGAACACTGAAGCTTTCTTT,CASRRKPMNTEAFF
TRBD1,TRBJ1-5,many,TRBV12-3/TRBV12-4,TGTGCCAGCAGAGATACCGGGACAGGGGGCAATCAGCCCCAGCATTTT,CASRDTGTGGNQPQHF
TRBD2,TRBJ2-7,many,TRBV11-2,TGTGCCAGCAGCTCCGGGACTAGCGGTTTAAAGGCCCACGAGCAGTACTTC,CASSSGTSGLKAHEQYF
TRBD1,TRBJ2-2,-,TRBV9,TGTGCCAGTGGCCCGGGACAGGGGGCGAGAGAGCTGTTTTTT,CASGPGQGARELFF
TRBD2,TRBJ2-2,-,TRBV3-1,TGTGCCAGCAGCCGAGATCCGGGAGGGCCCGGCACCGGGGAGCTGTTTTTT,CASSRDPGGPGTGELFF
TRBD1,TRBJ2-7,many,TRBV10-3,TGTGCCATCAGGGGGACAGGGTCAGAGCAGTACTTC,CAIRGTGSEQYF
-,TRBJ2-7,many,TRBV4-1,TGCGCCAGCAGCCAAGAGCCTCCAGGGGTCCCCTACGAGCAGTACTTC,CASSQEPPGVPYEQYF
-,TRBJ2-7,few,TRBV3-1,TGTGCCAGCAGCCAAGGTCAGACTAGTATCTACGAGCAGTACTTC,CASSQGQTSIYEQYF
TRBD2,TRBJ2-7,many,TRBV30,TGTGCCTGGAGACGGAGCGGGAGAGCCTACGAGCAGTACTTC,CAWRRSGRAYEQYF
-,TRBJ1-2,many,TRBV20-1,TGCAGTGCTAGAGATTCGAGGGCATACCTTAACTATGGCTACACCTTC,CSARDSRAYLNYGYTF
TRBD1,TRBJ1-2,many,TRBV4-2,TGTGCCAGCAGCCAAGAAGGCAGACAGGGATCCTATGGCTACACCTTC,CASSQEGRQGSYGYTF
TRBD1,TRBJ1-2,many,TRBV6-1,TGTGCCAGCAGTGAAGCGGGGGACAGGTACTATGGCTACACCTTC,CASSEAGDRYYGYTF
TRBD1,TRBJ1-5,-,TRBV6-1,TGTGCCAGCAGCTCCGCGACAGGGGACAGTCAGCCCCAGCATTTT,CASSSATGDSQPQHF
-,TRBJ2-1,-,TRBV6-5,TGTGCCAGCAGTTCCTATATCCTAGACAGCTACGAGCAGTTCTTC,CASSSYILDSYEQFF
TRBD1,TRBJ2-7,many,TRBV6-5,TGTGCCAGCACGCTATCCCTCGGGACAGGCCCCCCCTACGAGCAGTACTTC,CASTLSLGTGPPYEQYF
TRBD1,TRBJ2-7,many,TRBV28,TGTGCCAGCAGAGCAGGGGGCCTTGCCTACGAGCAGTACTTC,CASRAGGLAYEQYF
-,TRBJ1-1,-,TRBV6-1,TGTGCCAGCAGGCATCTGGGAGGGGACACTGAAGCTTTCTTT,CASRHLGGDTEAFF
TRBD1,TRBJ2-2,-,TRBV27,TGTGCCAGCAGCCTTGACAGGGTCGGTGGGACCGGGGAGCTGTGTTTT,CASSLDRVGGTGELCF
-,TRBJ1-2,once,TRBV28,TGTGCCAGCAGTCCACAGGTGACGAACTATGGCTACACCTTC,CASSPQVTNYGYTF
TRBD2,TRBJ2-2,many,TRBV28,TGTGCCAGCCGCGGGAGGGGGAACACCGGGGAGCTGTTTTTT,CASRGRGNTGELFF
TRBD2,TRBJ2-7,many,TRBV18,TGTGCCAGCCATGGACTAGCGGGAGCCAACTTCGACGAGCAGTACTTC,CASHGLAGANFDEQYF
TRBD1,TRBJ2-5,many,TRBV5-1,TGCGCCAGCAGCTTGGTACAGGGGGGACGAGAGACCCAGTACTTC,CASSLVQGGRETQYF
-,TRBJ1-5,many,TRBV30,TGTGCCTGGACTCACGGCTATAGCAATCAGCCCCAGCATTTT,CAWTHGYSNQPQHF
-,TRBJ2-2,-,TRBV6-1,TGTGCCAGCAGTCGACTGGGGACCGGGGAGCTGTTTTTT,CASSRLGTGELFF
-,TRBJ2-7,-,TRBV11-1,TGTGCCAGCAGCTTTCCCCTAGGGATTCGGCAGCAGTACTTC,CASSFPLGIRQQYF
-,TRBJ2-7,many,TRBV5-1,TGCGCCAGCAGCTTGTCTGGGTTGCGGGACTACGAGCAGTACTTC,CASSLSGLRDYEQYF
-,TRBJ1-2,once,TRBV28,TGTGCCAGCACCATCACAGGGAGAGGATATGGCTACACCTTC,CASTITGRGYGYTF